The present entry profiles one TCR beta chain with its context. Random hexamers primed reverse transcription of about 0.45 to 1 ug RNA. Amplification of TCR beta CDR3 spanned 54 Vbeta and 13 Jbeta via immunoSEQ multiplex PCR. One entry per CDR3 protein, called by TCRdb with MiXCR from the immunoSEQ multiplex PCR reads. The sample shows nearly 200,000 distinct CDR3 sequences, nearly 95% of them seen only once. The data were taken from a study of CD8 T cells in Susac syndrome. CDR3 length: 14 amino acids. Germline V lookup: CDR1 DFQATT, CDR2 SNEGSKA (reference sequence). Trimming shortened V by 5 bases and J by 0 bases, and 11 bases separated the two germline ends.

This TCR came from a human donor with multiple sclerosis. This sequence joins TRBV20-1 and TRBJ2-1, with a weak D call TRBD2 (6 bases). Sequencing was done on a sample of CD4+ T cells from PBMCs. The CDR3 DNA reads TGCAGTGCTTTAGCGGTAAGCTCCTACAATGAGCAGTTCTTC. This gives the protein CSALAVSSYNEQFF.